This TCR beta chain was captured by sequencing in a study of shared clonotypes between healthy human individuals. The method was immunoSEQ multiplex PCR; TCRdb's version includes in-frame clones alone and lacks a portion of them. The table has some 900,000 clones, 70% to 85% seen once; the top ten hold roughly 1.5%. The germline gives CDR1 SGHTA, CDR2 FQGNSA. V lost 3 bases, J lost 0 bases, and 4 bases stayed unmatched. CDR3 length equals 15 residues. The source is a man aged 18 to 35 in good health. The genes are TRBV7-2 and TRBJ2-7; 8 bases agree with TRBD2. The sequencing input was memory CD4+ T cells sorted from blood. Described subset: CD45RA-negative fraction. CDR3: CASSFSGVSSYEQYF. CDR3 in DNA: TGTGCCAGCAGCTTTAGCGGGGTAAGCTCCTACGAGCAGTACTTC.